The 2 T cell receptor beta chains given below trace back to one sample, sequenced in a study of cytomegalovirus exposure and HLA in healthy donors. Generated by immunoSEQ multiplex PCR, the TCRdb table keeps only in-frame clones and is missing some. Of some 140,000 clones in the sample, less than 90% were seen once. The sequenced sample consisted of PBMCs. Receptors were obtained from a young man in good health and CMV-seropositive.

The V call is TRBV6-1, the J call TRBJ2-1; the match to TRBD2 covers 14 bases. This CDR3 spans 16 amino acids. Germline V CDR1 and CDR2: MNHNS, SASEGT. Trimming removed 4 bases from V and 9 bases from J; junction bases left unmatched: 8. The CDR3: CASSGRLAGGNFEQFF. The CDR3, as DNA: TGTGCCAGCAGTGGAAGACTAGCGGGGGGGAATTTTGAGCAGTTCTTC.

The rearrangement links TRBV7-2 to TRBJ2-2; weak D call: TRBD1 (6 bases). The germline V gene has CDR1 SGHTA and CDR2 FQGNSA. V was cut by 3 bases and J by 1 base, with 6 bases left in between. The CDR3 length is 14 residues. The CDR3 DNA reads TGTGCCAGCAGCTTGGACAGGAACACCGGGGAGCTGTTTTTT. Translated: CASSLDRNTGELFF. The whole variable domain, remainder taken from reference TRBV7-2 and TRBJ2-2, is GAGVSQSPSNKVTEKGKDVELRCDPISGHTALYWYRQSLGQGLEFLIYFQGNSAPDKSGLPSDRFSAERTGGSVSTLTIQRTQQEDSAVYLCASSLDRNTGELFFGEGSRLTVL.